These 19 T cell receptor beta chains originate from one sample sequenced in a study of T cells in Graves' hyperthyroidism and ophthalmopathy. Amplification targeted TCR beta CDR3 regions from RNA transcripts. The TCR CDR3 first-round RT-PCR relied on the HTBI primer set. TCRdb fed the multiplex PCR reads into MiXCR, producing one record per CDR3 protein. Among more than 500,000 distinct CDR3 sequences listed, 46% were seen once. Sequenced: peripheral blood or thyroid tissue (not recorded which). These receptors originate from an adult woman with Graves' disease, either hyperthyroidism or ophthalmopathy (not recorded which).

This clonotype was seen many times. The chain recombines TRBV19 with TRBJ1-5; TRBD1 might be the D (5 bases). There are 13 residues in the CDR3. Trimming cost V 4 bases and J 7 bases, with 11 bases left between them. Germline CDR1 reads LNHDA; CDR2 reads SQIVND (reference sequence). The CDR3 here is CASSSQGAQPQHF. The CDR3 DNA reads as TGTGCCAGTAGTAGCCAGGGAGCACAGCCCCAGCATTTT.

This clonotype was seen a handful of times. The chain couples TRBV7-2 to TRBJ2-5, with a possible D match to TRBD2 (5 bases). From germline, CDR1 is SGHTA and CDR2 FQGNSA. The CDR3 covers 13 residues. V was trimmed by 5 bases and J by 5 bases, leaving 12 bases between them. The CDR3 nucleotides read TGTGCCAGCAGCGCGACTACGGCGGAGACCCAGTACTTC. Its translation: CASSATTAETQYF.

This clonotype was counted at least ten times. The chain couples TRBV7-9 to TRBJ2-7; D is ambiguous. CDR1 is SEHNR and CDR2 is FQNEAQ in the germline V gene (reference sequence). V was pared by 4 bases and J by 5 bases, with 12 bases between. This CDR3 has 13 residues. The chain's CDR3 is CASSSPRSNEQYF. The CDR3 DNA reads TGTGCCAGCAGCTCCCCTCGGTCGAACGAGCAGTACTTC.

The rearrangement joins TRBV4-3 to TRBJ1-5; TRBD1 is a possible D gene (5 bases). This CDR3 is built from 14 residues. CDR1 and CDR2 (germline): LGHNA, YSLEER. V lost 1 base, J lost 3 bases, and 7 bases lay in between. The CDR3 sequence: CASSQGDYNQPQHF. The CDR3 region has the DNA TGCGCCAGCAGCCAAGGGGACTACAATCAGCCCCAGCATTTT.

This chain uses TRBV20-1 with TRBJ2-5; TRBD1 is a possible D gene (6 bases). The CDR3 spans 14 residues. Trimming cost V 1 base and J 9 bases, with 18 bases left between them. The germline V gene has CDR1 DFQATT and CDR2 SNEGSKA (reference sequence). In nucleotides, the CDR3 is TGCAGTGCTAGAGGGACAGCCGAAAATCAGCCCCAGTACTTC. It codes for CSARGTAENQPQYF.

This clonotype was counted at least ten times. This chain joins TRBV12-3 or TRBV12-4 and TRBJ2-7; 10 bases line up with TRBD1. The length of the CDR3 is 14 residues. The V gene end was trimmed by 6 bases and the J gene end by 3 bases; junction bases not matched to a gene: 5. In DNA, the CDR3 is TGTGCCAGCAGCCGGGGACAGGGGAACTACGAGCAGTACTTC. Translated, it gives CASSRGQGNYEQYF.

This clonotype was counted between two and nine times. The chain carries TRBV24-1 and TRBJ1-5; D call uncertain. This CDR3 is 14 amino acids long. The germline V and J ends were trimmed by 3 bases and 6 bases, with 11 bases remaining between them. Germline V gene data show CDR1 as KGHDR and CDR2 as SFDVKD. CDR3 amino acids: CATSDKEVGQPQHF. CDR3 nucleotide sequence: TGTGCCACCAGTGATAAGGAGGTGGGTCAGCCCCAGCATTTT.

This clonotype was counted at least ten times. The chain links TRBV19 to TRBJ1-2; 7 bases match TRBD1. V shed 2 bases, J shed 2 bases, and the junction held 2 bases outside the gene matches. CDR3 length: 14 residues. Germline lookup yields CDR1 LNHDA and CDR2 SQIVND (reference sequence). The CDR3: CASSIRDSNYGYTF. CDR3 bases: TGTGCCAGTAGTATAAGGGACAGCAACTATGGCTACACCTTC. Filled out from reference TRBV19 and TRBJ1-2, the complete variable domain reads DGGITQSPKYLFRKEGQNVTLSCEQNLNHDAMYWYRQDPGQGLRLIYYSQIVNDFQKGDIAEGYSVSREKKESFPLTVTSAQKNPTAFYLCASSIRDSNYGYTFGSGTRLTVV.

This clonotype has ten or more counts. The chain combines TRBV28 with TRBJ1-6; no clear D gene. The CDR3 has 12 amino acids. Deletions cut 2 bases from V and 11 bases from J, with 7 bases between. CDR1 is MDHEN and CDR2 is SYDVKM in the germline V gene. The CDR3, as DNA: TGTGCCAGCAGTTTAGAGGTTCCACCCCTCCACTTT. Translating it yields CASSLEVPPLHF.

This clonotype has more than one count but fewer than ten. The chain has TRBV9 and TRBJ1-6; 7 bases align to TRBD1. Germline values: CDR1 SGDLS, CDR2 YYNGEE. The CDR3 loop spans 14 amino acids. The junction had 4 bases not matched to a gene; V was cut back by 3 bases and J by 7 bases. The CDR3 DNA is TGTGCCAGCAGCGACCAACAGGGGAATTCACCCCTCCACTTT. It specifies CASSDQQGNSPLHF. Using reference TRBV9 and TRBJ1-6 for the parts outside the CDR3, the full variable domain is DSGVTQTPKHLITATGQRVTLRCSPRSGDLSVYWYQQSLDQGLQFLIQYYNGEERAKGNILERFSAQQFPDLHSELNLSSLELGDSALYFCASSDQQGNSPLHFGNGTRLTVT.

The chain uses TRBV10-2 and TRBJ2-5; 12 bases are a match to TRBD2. The CDR3 length is 15 residues. V trimming: 8 bases; J trimming: 2 bases; junction bases outside the gene matches: 6. Germline loops: CDR1 WSHSY, CDR2 SAAADI. The CDR3 nucleotides are TGCGCCAGCGGCGGACTAGCGGGGCTACAAGAGACCCAGTACTTC. It yields the protein CASGGLAGLQETQYF.

The V and J genes are TRBV7-2 and TRBJ2-2; 10 bases fit TRBD1. CDR1 SGHTA and CDR2 FQGNSA come from the germline V gene. J gave up 7 bases and V 8 bases, and 4 bases lay outside the gene matches. The CDR3 spans 13 residues. The CDR3 bases are TGTGCCAGCCGGGACAGGGGAAGCGGGGAGCTGTTTTTT. This translates into CASRDRGSGELFF.

The chain joins TRBV2 to TRBJ1-3; D call uncertain. V was trimmed by 4 bases and J by 7 bases, leaving 11 bases between them. There are 13 residues in the CDR3. Germline V gene sequence: CDR1 SNHLY, CDR2 FYNNEI. CDR3 DNA: TGTGCCAGCAGTGTAGGACTACCGAACACCATATATTTT. It encodes CASSVGLPNTIYF.

At least ten counts were recorded for this clonotype. The V call is TRBV10-3, the J call TRBJ1-5; no firm D call. The CDR3 is 12 amino acids. V gave up 4 bases and J gave up 5 bases, with 6 bases separating them. Germline values: CDR1 ENHRY, CDR2 SYGVKD. The DNA of the CDR3 is TGTGCCATCAGTGGCACTGATCAGCCCCAGCATTTT. Translation: CAISGTDQPQHF.

This clonotype was counted at least ten times. The CDR3 does not end in the conserved phenylalanine or tryptophan, so this is likely a read error. It is unclear where the CDR3 begins or ends on the DNA, so no DNA is shown, and the CDR3 is as TCRdb lists it. The rearrangement links TRBV7-3 to TRBJ1-3; the DNA was not used to check the table's D call, TRBD1. CDR1 SGHTA and CDR2 FQGTGA come from the germline V gene. The CDR3 contains 8 residues when both ends are counted. CDR3 residues: CASSSRQG.

In regard to this clonotype: A read error may produce the germline difference seen at one junction end. The chain has TRBV4-1 and TRBJ1-1; D remains ambiguous. CDR1 and CDR2 (germline): MGHRA, YSYEKL. The CDR3 runs 15 residues. CDR3 loop: CTSSQGPQLNTEAFF. DNA for the CDR3: TGCACCAGCAGCCAAGGTCCTCAGCTGAACACTGAAGCTTTCTTT.

This clonotype has at least ten counts. This chain joins TRBV29-1 and TRBJ2-7; 9 nucleotides match TRBD2. The V segment lost 6 bases and the J segment 5 bases; nucleotides outside the gene matches: 8. Germline values: CDR1 SQVTM, CDR2 ANQGSEA. CDR3 length: 13 amino acids. DNA of the CDR3: TGCAGCGTAAAGGGACTAGCTCCCCACGAGCAGTACTTC. This sequence encodes CSVKGLAPHEQYF.

As to this clonotype: Since the CDR3 does not end with the conserved phenylalanine or tryptophan, this likely comes from a read error. This chain joins TRBV10-3 and TRBJ1-5, with 7 bases lining up with TRBD1. The CDR3 loop spans 14 amino acids. The junction had 5 bases not matched to a gene; V was cut back by 5 bases and J by 4 bases. Germline V lookup: CDR1 ENHRY, CDR2 SYGVKD. CDR3 DNA sequence: TGTGCCATCAGTCCAGGGACAGCGAATCAGCCCCAGCATTCT. Translating gives CAISPGTANQPQHS.

As DNA, the CDR3 is TGTGCCAGCAGCCCAACAGGGGGTTTCTATGGCTACACCTTC. Translating gives CASSPTGGFYGYTF. The gene calls are TRBV12-3 or TRBV12-4 and TRBJ1-2; 8 bases agree with TRBD1. The CDR3 runs 14 residues. V shed 6 bases and J 4 bases; nucleotides not matched to a gene: 7.